This TCR beta chain was recovered during a study of a mutant IDH1 vaccine in newly diagnosed glioma. With respect to this clone: What it recognizes is unknown.

The method was immunoSEQ multiplex PCR; TCRdb's version includes in-frame clones alone and lacks a portion of them. The table shows fewer than 40,000 clones, with roughly 54% occurring only once. Time point denoted: week 5, during vaccination. Topical imiquimod was applied with each vaccine dose, which held 300 ug of mutant IDH1 20-mer peptide. V was pared by 4 bases and J by 2 bases, with 14 bases between. CDR1 is LNHDA, CDR2 SQIVND, per germline (reference sequence). This CDR3 is built from 15 residues. The sample in question was PBMCs, obtained from a glioma patient whose treatment included an IDH1 peptide vaccine. This sequence joins TRBV19 and TRBJ2-5; D might be TRBD1 (6 bases). The sequence was obtained from a woman aged 18-30 years with glioma. Written as DNA, the CDR3 is TGTGCCAGTAGTAGTAGGCAGGGGATGCAAGAGACCCAGTACTTC. This translates into CASSSRQGMQETQYF.